Listed below are T cell receptor beta chains from one sample, sequenced in a study of cytomegalovirus exposure and HLA in healthy donors. Using immunoSEQ multiplex PCR, the repertoire was profiled, and TCRdb retains in-frame clones only, with some absent. Among over 55,000 clones listed, around 87% were seen once. Sequenced: PBMCs. The receptors originated from a man aged 18 to 30 in good health and CMV-seronegative. Both conserved end residues are part of each CDR3. Each record gives: clone size, J gene, D gene, V gene, CDR3 protein, CDR3 DNA. A D gene is named only where the DNA matches it firmly. Part of the rows lack a size; the others show once, few, many or a class for expanded clones.

once TRBJ2-5 - TRBV18 CASSRGQGETQYF TGTGCCAGCTCACGCGGCCAGGGGGAGACCCAGTACTTC
few TRBJ1-2 - TRBV10-2 CASSEGQSYGYTF TGCGCCAGCAGTGAAGGACAGTCCTATGGCTACACCTTC
- TRBJ1-1 - TRBV9 CASSVVGGQGEAFF TGTGCCAGCAGCGTAGTCGGGGGGCAGGGTGAAGCTTTCTTT
- TRBJ1-5 - TRBV9 CASSAYRASQPQHF TGTGCCAGCAGCGCGTACAGGGCCAGTCAGCCCCAGCATTTT
- TRBJ1-1 - TRBV9 CASSVESLGVGTEAFF TGTGCCAGCAGCGTAGAATCTTTAGGGGTAGGCACTGAAGCTTTCTTT
- TRBJ2-2 TRBD1 TRBV7-9 CASSSRSGGGNTGELFF TGTGCCAGCAGCTCCCGCTCAGGGGGTGGTAACACCGGGGAGCTGTTTTTT
- TRBJ1-4 TRBD1 TRBV30 CAWSVGPGDRSNF TGTGCCTGGAGTGTTGGACCGGGGGACAGATCAAATTTT
few TRBJ1-1 - TRBV11-3 CASSGGPLNTEAFF TGTGCCAGCAGCGGAGGGCCTCTGAACACTGAAGCTTTCTTT
- TRBJ2-5 - TRBV5-1 CASSPRTEEEQYF TGCGCCAGCAGCCCCCGGACAGAGGAGGAGCAGTACTTC
- TRBJ2-2 - TRBV6-5 CASSYSGDTGELFF TGTGCCAGCAGTTACTCGGGAGACACCGGGGAGCTGTTTTTT
once TRBJ1-2 - TRBV6-5 CASSRSPRQEYGYTF TGTGCCAGCAGCCGTTCCCCTAGACAGGAATATGGCTACACCTTC
- TRBJ1-1 - TRBV11-1 CASSPRRESEAFF TGTGCCAGCAGCCCTCGGAGGGAATCTGAAGCTTTCTTT
- TRBJ1-1 - TRBV29-1 CSANTEAFF TGCAGCGCAAACACTGAAGCTTTCTTT